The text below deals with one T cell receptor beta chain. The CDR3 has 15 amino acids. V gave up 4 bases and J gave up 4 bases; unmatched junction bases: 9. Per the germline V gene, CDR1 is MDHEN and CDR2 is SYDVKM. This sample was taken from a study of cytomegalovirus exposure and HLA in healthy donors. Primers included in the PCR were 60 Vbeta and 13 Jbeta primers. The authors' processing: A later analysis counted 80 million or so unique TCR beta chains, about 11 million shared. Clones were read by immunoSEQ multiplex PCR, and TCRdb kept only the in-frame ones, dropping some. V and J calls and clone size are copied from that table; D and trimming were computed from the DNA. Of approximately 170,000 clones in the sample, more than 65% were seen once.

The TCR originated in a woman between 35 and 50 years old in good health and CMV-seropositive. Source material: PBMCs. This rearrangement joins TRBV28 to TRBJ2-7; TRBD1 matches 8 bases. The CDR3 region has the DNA TGTGCCAGCAGTTCAGGGGGCGCGCAGACATACGAGCAGTACTTC. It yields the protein CASSSGGAQTYEQYF.